Listed below are T cell receptor beta chains from one sample, sequenced in a study of blood T cell repertoires in COVID-19. Sequenced by immunoSEQ multiplex PCR; TCRdb stores in-frame clones only, minus some. The table lists some 460,000 clones, 80% to 90% of them singletons. The sequencing sample was made of peripheral blood. These receptors all stem from a woman younger than 45 with acute or convalescent COVID-19. Each CDR3 is given with its conserved first and last residue. The D gene is left open where the match is weak. Size values are once, few and many counts, or a class for expanded clones, and some rows have none.

NA TRBJ1-2 TRBV27 NA TGTGCCAGCAGTTTCAGTCGAGGGAATGGCTACACCTTC CASSFSRGNGYTF
NA TRBJ2-1 TRBV30 NA TGTGCCTGGAGCAGGGGGGCCGTGTCCTACAATGAGCAGTTCTTC CAWSRGAVSYNEQFF
TRBD2 TRBJ2-7 TRBV9 few TGTGCCAGCAGCTTAGACTCGGGAGGGCTCGAGCAGTACTTC CASSLDSGGLEQYF
TRBD1 TRBJ2-3 TRBV24-1 once TGTGCCACCAGTGATATAACAGGGGGCCCAGATACGCAGTATTTT CATSDITGGPDTQYF
NA TRBJ2-2 TRBV10-3 NA TGTGCCATCAGTGAGTCGGTTGGAGGAGGGTTCGTGGGGAACGGGGAGCTGTTTTTT CAISESVGGGFVGNGELFF
NA TRBJ1-1 TRBV9 NA TGTGCCAGCAGCGTAGCGTCCCAGGGCGTATACGCTGAAGCTTTCTTT CASSVASQGVYAEAFF
NA TRBJ2-1 TRBV11-3 NA TGTGCCAGCAGCCCCCCGTGGGGCCGTGAGCAGTTCTTC CASSPPWGREQFF
TRBD1 TRBJ1-3 TRBV2 NA TGTGCCAGCAGGCCGACAGGGACTGGAAACACCATATATTTT CASRPTGTGNTIYF
TRBD1 TRBJ1-1 TRBV3-1/TRBV3-2 NA TGTGCCAGCAGGGGGACAGGGCAAGCTTTCTTT CASRGTGQAFF
NA TRBJ1-6 TRBV28 NA TGTGCCAGCAGTTCTAATCTCAATTCACCCCTCCACTTT CASSSNLNSPLHF
NA TRBJ2-1 TRBV20-1 NA TGCAGTGCTAGCATGTCAAATGAGCAGTTCTTC CSASMSNEQFF
NA TRBJ1-2 TRBV29-1 NA TGCAGCGACCACCAGGGGAACTATGGCTACACCTTC CSDHQGNYGYTF
NA TRBJ2-7 TRBV10-3 NA TGTGCCATCAGTGAGACAGTCGGCGAGCAGTACTTC CAISETVGEQYF
TRBD2 TRBJ2-3 TRBV5-1 NA TGCGCCAGCACCAGACTAGCGGGGGGGCTAGATACGCAGTATTTT CASTRLAGGLDTQYF
TRBD1 TRBJ2-3 TRBV24-1 NA TGTGCCACCAGTGACACTATTGGGACAGGGCTAGATACGCAGTATTTT CATSDTIGTGLDTQYF
TRBD2 TRBJ2-3 TRBV7-3 once TGTGCCAGCAGCTTAGGCGGGGGAAAAGATACGCAGTATTTT CASSLGGGKDTQYF
NA TRBJ2-1 TRBV7-2 NA TGTGCCAGCAGCTTAGTGCCACATCCTTTATCGCAGTTCTTC CASSLVPHPLSQFF